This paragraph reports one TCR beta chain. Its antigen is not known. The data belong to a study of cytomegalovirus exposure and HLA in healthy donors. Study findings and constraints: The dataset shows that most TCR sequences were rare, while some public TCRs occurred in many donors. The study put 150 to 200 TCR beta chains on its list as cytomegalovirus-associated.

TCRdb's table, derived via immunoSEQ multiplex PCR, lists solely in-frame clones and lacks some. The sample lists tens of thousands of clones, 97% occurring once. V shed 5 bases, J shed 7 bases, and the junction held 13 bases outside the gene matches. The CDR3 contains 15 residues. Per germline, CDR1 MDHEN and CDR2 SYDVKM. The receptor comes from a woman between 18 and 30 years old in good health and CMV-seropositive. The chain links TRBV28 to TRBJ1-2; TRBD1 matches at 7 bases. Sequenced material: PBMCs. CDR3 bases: TGTGCCAGCAGTACCCCCGGGACAGTCTGGGCTGGCTACACCTTC. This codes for CASSTPGTVWAGYTF.